The 22 T cell receptor beta chains below were found in one sample sequenced in a study of T-cell memory formation after mild COVID-19. TCRdb fed the 5' RACE reads into MiXCR, producing one record per CDR3 protein. The sample shows 200,000 to 250,000 distinct CDR3 sequences, 9.5% of them seen only once. The sample consisted of PBMCs or a T cell subset sorted from them (not recorded which). The receptors stem from a man aged 18 to 30 who had mild COVID-19 (a few samples of this study predate the infection). Cell type and time point are not known.

This clonotype was found a few times. The CDR3 sequence: CASSRLDRGPFSGNTIYF. Written as DNA, the CDR3 is TGCGCCAGCAGCCGCCTGGACAGGGGGCCTTTCTCTGGAAACACCATATATTTT. This chain links TRBV4-1 with TRBJ1-3; TRBD1 matches 11 bases. CDR3 length: 18 amino acids. J gave up 0 bases and V 4 bases, and 8 bases lay outside the gene matches. The germline gives CDR1 MGHRA, CDR2 YSYEKL.

The J gene is TRBJ2-3, the V gene TRBV5-6, with 11 bases matching TRBD2. This CDR3 is 17 amino acids long. The trim removed 4 bases at V and 5 bases at J, leaving 12 bases unmatched. Germline CDR1 SGHDT, CDR2 YYEEEE. The CDR3 DNA follows: TGTGCCAGCAGCCCCCGCGTTAGCGGGGGGGCATTAGATACGCAGTATTTT. It specifies CASSPRVSGGALDTQYF.

The chain has TRBV24-1 and TRBJ2-5; the D gene is possibly TRBD1 (6 bases). This CDR3 spans 13 amino acids. Germline-derived CDR1 and CDR2 are KGHDR and SFDVKD. V shed 7 bases and J shed 5 bases, with 13 bases lying between them. The CDR3 nucleotides are TGTGCCACCAGCCCACAGGGTTCCGAGACCCAGTACTTC. Its protein is CATSPQGSETQYF.

This clonotype was counted at least ten times. The rearrangement links TRBV3-1 to TRBJ1-6; TRBD1 aligns across 7 bases. Trimming removed 4 bases from V and 12 bases from J; junction bases left unmatched: 9. CDR3 length: 14 residues. CDR1 and CDR2 from the germline V gene are LGHDT and YNNKEL (reference sequence). CDR3 nucleotide sequence: TGTGCCAGCAGCCTAGCCAGGGGGGTGTTACCCCTCCACTTT. This gives the protein CASSLARGVLPLHF.

The sample holds a few counts of this clonotype. The rearrangement links TRBV18 to TRBJ2-3; D ambiguous. V shed 5 bases and J shed 1 base, with 19 bases lying between them. CDR1 and CDR2 from the germline V gene are KGHSH and LQKENI. The CDR3 sequence is 17 residues long. Here the CDR3 DNA reads TGTGCCAGCTCAGGACCTGGACGGTCTCTCGGCACAGATACGCAGTATTTT. This translates into CASSGPGRSLGTDTQYF.

This clonotype has just a few counts. The chain recombines TRBV6-1 with TRBJ1-5; no reliable D call. This CDR3 comprises 13 residues. The V end was cut by 2 bases, the J end by 3 bases, with 5 bases between. From germline, CDR1 is MNHNS and CDR2 SASEGT. CDR3 in amino acids: CASSELLNQPQHF. CDR3 nucleotides: TGTGCCAGCAGTGAACTACTCAATCAGCCCCAGCATTTT.

This clonotype has a count of ten or more. This chain uses TRBV7-6 with TRBJ2-5; TRBD1 agrees at 8 bases. V lost 1 base, J lost 5 bases, and 9 bases stayed unmatched. Germline V CDR1 and CDR2: SGHVS, FNYEAQ. The CDR3 contains 16 residues. This CDR3 reads CASSLESQGAGETQYF. For the CDR3, the DNA is TGTGCCAGCAGCTTAGAATCCCAGGGGGCTGGGGAGACCCAGTACTTC.

This clonotype was recorded a few times. This chain joins TRBV3-1 and TRBJ1-5; no reliable D call. V was pared by 1 base and J by 7 bases, with 14 bases between. Germline CDR1 and CDR2: LGHDT and YNNKEL (reference sequence). The CDR3 is 15 amino acids. CDR3 in amino acids: CASSQGVEQRQPQHF. DNA for the CDR3: TGTGCCAGCAGCCAAGGAGTTGAACAAAGGCAGCCCCAGCATTTT.

The rearrangement uses TRBV29-1 and TRBJ1-4, with 9 bases that match TRBD1. From germline, CDR1 is SQVTM and CDR2 ANQGSEA. V trimming: 6 bases; J trimming: 14 bases; junction bases outside the gene matches: 13. This CDR3 region has 13 residues. The CDR3 sequence: CSVRGQGRLDLFF. The CDR3 bases are TGCAGCGTCAGGGGACAGGGACGACTTGATCTGTTTTTT.

V usage is TRBV2 and J usage is TRBJ1-4; D perhaps matches TRBD1 (5 bases). The CDR3 has 13 amino acids. The V end lost 7 bases, the J end lost 7 bases, and 13 bases lay between the germline ends. CDR1 is SNHLY, CDR2 FYNNEI, per germline. The CDR3 reads CASMRGSGEKLFF. The CDR3 DNA reads TGTGCCAGCATGAGGGGATCTGGTGAAAAACTGTTTTTT. Based on the CDR3 plus reference TRBV2 and TRBJ1-4, the full variable domain is EPEVTQTPSHQVTQMGQEVILRCVPISNHLYFYWYRQILGQKVEFLVSFYNNEISEKSEIFDDQFSVERPDGSNFTLKIRSTKLEDSAMYFCASMRGSGEKLFFGSGTQLSVL.

At least ten counts were recorded for this clonotype. The V call is TRBV3-1, the J call TRBJ1-1, with a tentative D call TRBD1 (6 bases). The CDR3 spans 18 residues. V lost 1 base and J 4 bases, leaving 22 bases between the germline ends. CDR1 is LGHDT and CDR2 is YNNKEL in the germline V gene (reference sequence). The CDR3 spells CASSQGIIRQAGATEAFF. The CDR3 DNA reads as TGTGCCAGCAGCCAAGGTATAATTCGACAGGCGGGTGCCACTGAAGCTTTCTTT.

V and J are TRBV28 and TRBJ1-2, with 7 nucleotides matching TRBD1. CDR3 length: 14 amino acids. Trimming cost V 5 bases and J 6 bases; bases outside gene matches: 9. Germline V gives CDR1 MDHEN, CDR2 SYDVKM. The CDR3 nucleotides read TGTGCCAGCAGTATCTACGGGACAGCCCATGGCTACACCTTC. It codes for CASSIYGTAHGYTF.

V usage is TRBV15 and J usage is TRBJ1-5, with a possible D match to TRBD1 (6 bases). The ends were cut back, 5 bases at V and 2 bases at J, with 10 bases in the middle. CDR3 size: 14 residues. In germline, CDR1 is LNHNV, CDR2 YYDKDF (reference sequence). CDR3 in DNA: TGTGCCACCAGCCTTCGACAGGGCAATCAGCCCCAGCATTTT. Protein sequence: CATSLRQGNQPQHF. Full variable domain (remainder filled in from reference TRBV15 and TRBJ1-5): DAMVIQNPRYQVTQFGKPVTLSCSQTLNHNVMYWYQQKSSQAPKLLFHYYDKDFNNEADTPDNFQSRRPNTSFCFLDIRSPGLGDTAMYLCATSLRQGNQPQHFGDGTRLSIL.

The sample holds a few counts of this clonotype. The V gene is TRBV6-1, the J gene TRBJ2-1; the match to TRBD1 covers 12 bases. Looked up from germline, CDR1 is MNHNS and CDR2 is SASEGT. With V trimmed by 6 bases and J by 8 bases, 5 bases remained unmatched. CDR3 size: 14 residues. CDR3 bases: TGTGCCAGCAGGCCTGGGACAGGGGGCGATGAGCAGTTCTTC. Protein product: CASRPGTGGDEQFF.

This clonotype was detected a few times. This rearrangement joins TRBV5-1 to TRBJ1-1; weak D call: TRBD1 (6 bases). The germline V gene has CDR1 SGHRS and CDR2 YFSETQ. This CDR3 is 14 amino acids long. V dropped 1 base and J dropped 5 bases, with 12 bases sitting between them. The CDR3 region is CASSLNEGGTEAFF. The CDR3 DNA is TGCGCCAGCAGCTTGAACGAAGGGGGGACTGAAGCTTTCTTT. Variable domain in full (rest from reference TRBV5-1 and TRBJ1-1): KAGVTQTPRYLIKTRGQQVTLSCSPISGHRSVSWYQQTPGQGLQFLFEYFSETQRNKGNFPGRFSGRQFSNSRSEMNVSTLELGDSALYLCASSLNEGGTEAFFGQGTRLTVV.

This clonotype was recorded at least ten times. V and J are TRBV27 and TRBJ1-5; TRBD1 aligns across 7 bases. The junction had 6 bases not matched to a gene; V was cut back by 3 bases and J by 4 bases. The CDR3 is made up of 15 amino acids. Germline V lookup: CDR1 MNHEY, CDR2 SMNVEV (reference sequence). CDR3 DNA sequence: TGTGCCAGCAGTTTCACGCCGACAGGGAATCAGCCCCAGCATTTT. This codes for CASSFTPTGNQPQHF.

In its sample, this clonotype was seen many times. CDR3 DNA sequence: TGTGCCACCAGTCCGATTAGTTCTAGCTCCTACAATGAGCAGTTCTTC. Protein sequence: CATSPISSSSYNEQFF. The rearrangement joins TRBV24-1 to TRBJ2-1; no firm D call. CDR3 length equals 16 residues. V was trimmed by 6 bases and J by 0 bases, leaving 14 bases between them. CDR1 and CDR2 from the germline V gene are KGHDR and SFDVKD.

This sequence joins TRBV24-1 and TRBJ2-1, with D unresolved. The germline CDR1 and CDR2 sequences are KGHDR and SFDVKD. Trimming removed 4 bases from V and 9 bases from J, with 9 bases in between. The CDR3 is made up of 12 amino acids. CDR3 amino acids: CATSDPLREQFF. CDR3 bases: TGTGCCACCAGTGACCCTCTACGTGAGCAGTTCTTC.

In nucleotides, the CDR3 is TGTGCCAGCAGTTATAACAGGGCAGAAGTCTACACCTTC. This encodes CASSYNRAEVYTF. The chain links TRBV27 to TRBJ1-2; a possible D gene is TRBD1 (6 bases). This CDR3 is 13 amino acids long. V shed 4 bases and J shed 10 bases, with 16 bases lying between them. Germline V gives CDR1 MNHEY, CDR2 SMNVEV (reference sequence).

The chain carries TRBV29-1 and TRBJ1-1, with D unresolved. The CDR3 length is 11 residues. V was clipped by 4 bases and J by 1 base, with 4 bases between them. Per the germline V gene, CDR1 is SQVTM and CDR2 is ANQGSEA. The CDR3 loop is CSVASNTEAFF. The CDR3 nucleotides are TGCAGCGTTGCCTCGAACACTGAAGCTTTCTTT.

This sequence joins TRBV28 and TRBJ2-3; 8 bases agree with TRBD2. The CDR3 spans 13 residues. V lost 5 bases to trimming and J lost 9 bases; unmatched junction nucleotides: 7. Germline CDR1 MDHEN, CDR2 SYDVKM. The CDR3 sequence is CASSQYAGGTQYF. The DNA for the CDR3 is TGTGCCAGCAGTCAGTACGCGGGAGGCACGCAGTATTTT.

V is TRBV12-3 or TRBV12-4 and J is TRBJ2-3; 11 bases line up with TRBD1. This CDR3 spans 16 amino acids. Trimming took 5 bases from V and 7 from J; bases not matched to a gene: 11. The CDR3 sequence: CASSPPWTGGQYTQYF. The DNA for the CDR3 is TGTGCCAGCAGTCCCCCGTGGACAGGGGGCCAATATACGCAGTATTTT.